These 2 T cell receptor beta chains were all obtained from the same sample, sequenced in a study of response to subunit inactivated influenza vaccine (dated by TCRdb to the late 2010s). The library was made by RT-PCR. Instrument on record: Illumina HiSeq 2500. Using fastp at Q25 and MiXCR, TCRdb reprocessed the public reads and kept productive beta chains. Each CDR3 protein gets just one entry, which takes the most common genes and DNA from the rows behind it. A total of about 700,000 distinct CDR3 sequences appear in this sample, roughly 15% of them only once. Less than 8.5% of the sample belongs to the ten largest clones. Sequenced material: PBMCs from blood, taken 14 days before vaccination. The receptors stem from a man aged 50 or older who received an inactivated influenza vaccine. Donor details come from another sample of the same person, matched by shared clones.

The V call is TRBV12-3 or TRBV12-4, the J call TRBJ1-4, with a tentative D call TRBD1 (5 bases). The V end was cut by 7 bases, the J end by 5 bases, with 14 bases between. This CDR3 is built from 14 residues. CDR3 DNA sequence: TGTGCCAGCACCCTAGACTGGGGCAATGAAAAACTGTTTTTT. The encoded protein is CASTLDWGNEKLFF.

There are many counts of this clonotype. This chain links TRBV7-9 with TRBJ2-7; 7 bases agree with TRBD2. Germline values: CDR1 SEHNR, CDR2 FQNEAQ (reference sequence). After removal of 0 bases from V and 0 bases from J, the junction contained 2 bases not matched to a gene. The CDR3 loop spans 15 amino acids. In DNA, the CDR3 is TGTGCCAGCAGCTTAGCACCTAGCGGCTCCTACGAGCAGTACTTC. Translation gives CASSLAPSGSYEQYF. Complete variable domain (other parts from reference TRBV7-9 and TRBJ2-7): DTGVSQNPRHKITKRGQNVTFRCDPISEHNRLYWYRQTLGQGPEFLTYFQNEAQLEKSRLLSDRFSAERPKGSFSTLEIQRTEQGDSAMYLCASSLAPSGSYEQYFGPGTRLTVT.